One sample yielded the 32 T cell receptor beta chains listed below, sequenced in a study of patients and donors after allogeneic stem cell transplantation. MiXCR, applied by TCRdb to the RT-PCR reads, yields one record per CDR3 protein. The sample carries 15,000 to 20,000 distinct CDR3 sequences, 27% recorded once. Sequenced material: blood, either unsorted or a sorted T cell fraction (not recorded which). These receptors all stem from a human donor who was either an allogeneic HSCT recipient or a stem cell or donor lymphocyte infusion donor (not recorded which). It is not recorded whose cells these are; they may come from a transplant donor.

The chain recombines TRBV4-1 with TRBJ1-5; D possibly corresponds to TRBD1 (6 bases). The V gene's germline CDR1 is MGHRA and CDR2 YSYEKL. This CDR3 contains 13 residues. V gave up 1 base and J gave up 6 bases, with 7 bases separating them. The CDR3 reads CASSQGGLQPQHF. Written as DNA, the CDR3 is TGCGCCAGCAGCCAAGGGGGGCTTCAGCCCCAGCATTTT.

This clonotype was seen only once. Written as DNA, the CDR3 is TGTGCCAGCAGCTGGACAGTCTCTGGAAACACCATATATTTT. It yields the protein CASSWTVSGNTIYF. The V gene is TRBV7-8, the J gene TRBJ1-3, with a tentative D call TRBD1 (6 bases). V dropped 4 bases and J dropped 0 bases, with 7 bases sitting between them. The CDR3 length is 14 residues. Germline V CDR1 and CDR2: SGHVS, FQNEAQ.

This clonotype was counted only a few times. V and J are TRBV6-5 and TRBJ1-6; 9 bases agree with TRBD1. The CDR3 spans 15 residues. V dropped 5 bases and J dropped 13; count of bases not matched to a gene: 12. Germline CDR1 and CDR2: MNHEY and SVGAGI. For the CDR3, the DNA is TGTGCCAGCAGTGGGCCGCGACAGGGGGTTGGGCCCCTCCACTTT. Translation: CASSGPRQGVGPLHF.

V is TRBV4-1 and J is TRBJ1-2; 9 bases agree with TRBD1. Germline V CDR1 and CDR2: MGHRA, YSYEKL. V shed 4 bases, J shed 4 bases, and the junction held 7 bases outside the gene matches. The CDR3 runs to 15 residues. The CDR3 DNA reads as TGCGCCAGCAGCCCTCAGCGGGACAGGGCCTATGGCTACACCTTC. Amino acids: CASSPQRDRAYGYTF.

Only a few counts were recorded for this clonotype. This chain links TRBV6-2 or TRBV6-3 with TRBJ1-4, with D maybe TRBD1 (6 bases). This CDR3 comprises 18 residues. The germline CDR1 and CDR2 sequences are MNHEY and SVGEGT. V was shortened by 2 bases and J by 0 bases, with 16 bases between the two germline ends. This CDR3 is CASSYRGGRYATNEKLFF. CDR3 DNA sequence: TGTGCCAGCAGTTACCGGGGGGGCCGCTATGCAACTAATGAAAAACTGTTTTTT.

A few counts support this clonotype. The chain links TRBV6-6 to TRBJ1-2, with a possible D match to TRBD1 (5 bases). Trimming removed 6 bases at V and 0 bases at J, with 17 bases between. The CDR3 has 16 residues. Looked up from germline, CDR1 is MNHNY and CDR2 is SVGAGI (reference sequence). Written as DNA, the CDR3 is TGTGCCAGCAGCCGAACTGGGCAGGGTGCTAACTATGGCTACACCTTC. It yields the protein CASSRTGQGANYGYTF.

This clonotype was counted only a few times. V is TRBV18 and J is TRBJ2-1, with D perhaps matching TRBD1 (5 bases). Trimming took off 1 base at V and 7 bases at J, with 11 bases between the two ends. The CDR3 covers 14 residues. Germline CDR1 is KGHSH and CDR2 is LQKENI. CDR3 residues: CASSPRSDRNEQFF. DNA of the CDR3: TGTGCCAGCTCACCACGGAGTGACAGAAATGAGCAGTTCTTC.

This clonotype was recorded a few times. In DNA, the CDR3 is TGTGCCATCAGTGAGCGGAGGTCCCTAAACACTGAAGCTTTCTTT. The encoded protein is CAISERRSLNTEAFF. The V gene is TRBV10-3, the J gene TRBJ1-1; D gene unclear. CDR3 size: 15 residues. V lost 2 bases, J lost 2 bases, and 12 bases lay in between. Per germline, CDR1 ENHRY and CDR2 SYGVKD.

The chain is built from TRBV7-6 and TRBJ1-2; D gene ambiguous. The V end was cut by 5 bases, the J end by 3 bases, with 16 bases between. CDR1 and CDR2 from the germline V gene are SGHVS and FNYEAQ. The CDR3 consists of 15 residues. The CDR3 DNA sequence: TGTGCCAGCAGCCCCGCCGGACCGTACCACTATGGCTACACCTTC. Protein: CASSPAGPYHYGYTF.

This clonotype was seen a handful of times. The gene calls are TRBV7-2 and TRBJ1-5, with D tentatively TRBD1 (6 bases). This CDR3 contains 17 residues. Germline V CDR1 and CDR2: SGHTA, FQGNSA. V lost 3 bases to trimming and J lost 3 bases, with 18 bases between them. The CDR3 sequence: CASSLVDPGQVNQPQHF. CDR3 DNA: TGTGCCAGCAGCTTGGTCGATCCGGGACAAGTCAATCAGCCCCAGCATTTT.

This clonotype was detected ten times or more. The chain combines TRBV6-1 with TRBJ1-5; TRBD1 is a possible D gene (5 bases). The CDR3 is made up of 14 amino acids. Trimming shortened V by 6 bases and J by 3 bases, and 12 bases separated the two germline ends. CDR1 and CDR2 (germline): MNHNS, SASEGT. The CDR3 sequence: CASSPTGNNQPQHF. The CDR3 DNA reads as TGTGCCAGCAGCCCTACAGGAAACAATCAGCCCCAGCATTTT.

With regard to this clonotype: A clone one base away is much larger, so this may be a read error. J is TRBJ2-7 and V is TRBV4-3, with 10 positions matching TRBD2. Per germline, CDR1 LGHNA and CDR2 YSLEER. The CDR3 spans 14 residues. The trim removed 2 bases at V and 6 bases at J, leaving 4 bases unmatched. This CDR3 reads CASSQLLAGAEQYF. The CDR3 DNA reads TGCGCCAGCAGCCAATTGCTAGCGGGGGCCGAGCAGTACTTC.

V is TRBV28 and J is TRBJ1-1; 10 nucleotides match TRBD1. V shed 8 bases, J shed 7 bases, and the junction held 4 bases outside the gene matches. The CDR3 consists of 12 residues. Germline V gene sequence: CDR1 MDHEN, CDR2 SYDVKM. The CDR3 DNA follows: TGTGCCAGCGACAGGGGGCGGCTTGAAGCTTTCTTT. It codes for CASDRGRLEAFF. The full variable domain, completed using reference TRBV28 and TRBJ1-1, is DVKVTQSSRYLVKRTGEKVFLECVQDMDHENMFWYRQDPGLGLRLIYFSYDVKMKEKGDIPEGYSVSREKKERFSLILESASTNQTSMYLCASDRGRLEAFFGQGTRLTVV.

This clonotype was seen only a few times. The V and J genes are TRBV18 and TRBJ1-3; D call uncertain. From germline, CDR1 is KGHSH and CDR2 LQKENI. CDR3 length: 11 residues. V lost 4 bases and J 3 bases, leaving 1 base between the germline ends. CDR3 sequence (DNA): TGTGCCAGCTCACGTGGAAACACCATATATTTT. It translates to CASSRGNTIYF.

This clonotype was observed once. CDR3: CASSPGPWRINQPQHF. The CDR3 region has the DNA TGTGCCAGCAGCCCAGGGCCCTGGCGGATCAATCAGCCCCAGCATTTT. The V call is TRBV5-5, the J call TRBJ1-5; tentative D call: TRBD1 (5 bases). The CDR3 is made up of 16 amino acids. V dropped 4 bases and J dropped 3 bases, with 17 bases sitting between them. CDR1 is SGHKS and CDR2 is YYEKEE in the germline V gene (reference sequence).

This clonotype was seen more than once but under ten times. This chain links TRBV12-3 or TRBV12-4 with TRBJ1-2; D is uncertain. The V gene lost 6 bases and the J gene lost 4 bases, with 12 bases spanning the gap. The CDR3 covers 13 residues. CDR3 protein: CASSPDGTYGYTF. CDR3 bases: TGTGCCAGCAGCCCGGACGGTACCTATGGCTACACCTTC.

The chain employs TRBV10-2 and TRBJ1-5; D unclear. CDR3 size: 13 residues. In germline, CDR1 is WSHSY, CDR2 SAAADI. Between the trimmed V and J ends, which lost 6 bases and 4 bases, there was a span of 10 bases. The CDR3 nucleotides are TGCGCCAGCAGGGCAGCGACGAATCAGCCCCAGCATTTT. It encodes CASRAATNQPQHF.

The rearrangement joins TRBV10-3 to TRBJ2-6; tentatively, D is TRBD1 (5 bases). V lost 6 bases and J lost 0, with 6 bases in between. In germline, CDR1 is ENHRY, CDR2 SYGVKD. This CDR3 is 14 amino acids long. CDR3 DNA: TGTGCCATCAGGGACAACTCTGGGGCCAACGTCCTGACTTTC. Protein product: CAIRDNSGANVLTF.

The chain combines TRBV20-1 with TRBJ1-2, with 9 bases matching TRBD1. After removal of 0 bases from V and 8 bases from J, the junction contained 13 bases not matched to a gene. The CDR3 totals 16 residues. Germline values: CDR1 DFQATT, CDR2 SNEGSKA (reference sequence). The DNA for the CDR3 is TGCAGTGCTAGAGACCCCCGGACAGGGGTATTGGGGGGCTACACCTTC. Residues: CSARDPRTGVLGGYTF.

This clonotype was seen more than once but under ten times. The chain's CDR3 is CASSLRAPPLYGYTF. The DNA of the CDR3 is TGTGCCAGCAGTTTAAGGGCACCCCCCCTCTATGGCTACACCTTC. The rearrangement links TRBV12-3 or TRBV12-4 to TRBJ1-2; unclear D gene. CDR3 length: 15 residues. V was clipped by 2 bases and J by 4 bases, with 14 bases between them.

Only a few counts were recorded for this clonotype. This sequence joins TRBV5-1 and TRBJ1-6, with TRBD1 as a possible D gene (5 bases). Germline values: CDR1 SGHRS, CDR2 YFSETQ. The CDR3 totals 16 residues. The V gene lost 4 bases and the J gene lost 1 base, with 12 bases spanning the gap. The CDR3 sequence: CASSPSGGSYNSPLHF. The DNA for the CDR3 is TGCGCCAGCAGCCCTAGCGGGGGGTCCTATAATTCACCCCTCCACTTT. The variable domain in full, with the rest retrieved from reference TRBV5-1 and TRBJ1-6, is KAGVTQTPRYLIKTRGQQVTLSCSPISGHRSVSWYQQTPGQGLQFLFEYFSETQRNKGNFPGRFSGRQFSNSRSEMNVSTLELGDSALYLCASSPSGGSYNSPLHFGNGTRLTVT.

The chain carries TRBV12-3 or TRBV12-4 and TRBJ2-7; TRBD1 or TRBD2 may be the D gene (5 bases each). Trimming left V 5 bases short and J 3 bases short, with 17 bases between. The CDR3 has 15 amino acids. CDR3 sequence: CASSLNGGGGYEQYF. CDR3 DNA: TGTGCCAGCAGTCTAAATGGGGGTGGTGGCTACGAGCAGTACTTC.

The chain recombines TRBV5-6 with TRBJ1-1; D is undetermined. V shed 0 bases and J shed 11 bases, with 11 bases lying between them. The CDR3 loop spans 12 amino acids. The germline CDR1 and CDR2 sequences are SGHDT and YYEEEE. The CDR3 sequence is CASSLVEGRAFF. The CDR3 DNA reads TGTGCCAGCAGCTTGGTCGAGGGAAGGGCTTTCTTT.

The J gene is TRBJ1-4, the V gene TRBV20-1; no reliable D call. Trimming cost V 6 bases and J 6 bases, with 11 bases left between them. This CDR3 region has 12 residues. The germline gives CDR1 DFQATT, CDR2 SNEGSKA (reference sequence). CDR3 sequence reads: CSAARVDEKLFF. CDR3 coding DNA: TGCAGTGCCGCTCGGGTGGATGAAAAACTGTTTTTT.

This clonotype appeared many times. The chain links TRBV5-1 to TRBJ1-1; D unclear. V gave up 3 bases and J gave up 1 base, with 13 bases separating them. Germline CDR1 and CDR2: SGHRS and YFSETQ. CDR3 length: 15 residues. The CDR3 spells CASSYEGRWNTEAFF. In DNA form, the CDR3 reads TGCGCCAGCAGCTATGAGGGAAGGTGGAACACTGAAGCTTTCTTT. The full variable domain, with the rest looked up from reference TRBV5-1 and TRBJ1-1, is KAGVTQTPRYLIKTRGQQVTLSCSPISGHRSVSWYQQTPGQGLQFLFEYFSETQRNKGNFPGRFSGRQFSNSRSEMNVSTLELGDSALYLCASSYEGRWNTEAFFGQGTRLTVV.

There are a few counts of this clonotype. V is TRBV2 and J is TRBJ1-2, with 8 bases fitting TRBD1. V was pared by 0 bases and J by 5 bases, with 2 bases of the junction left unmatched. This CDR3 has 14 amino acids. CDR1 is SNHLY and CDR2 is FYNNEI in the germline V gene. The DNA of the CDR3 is TGTGCCAGCAGTGAAGCGGACAGGGTTTATGGCTACACCTTC. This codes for CASSEADRVYGYTF. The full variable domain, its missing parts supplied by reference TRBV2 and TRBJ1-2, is EPEVTQTPSHQVTQMGQEVILRCVPISNHLYFYWYRQILGQKVEFLVSFYNNEISEKSEIFDDQFSVERPDGSNFTLKIRSTKLEDSAMYFCASSEADRVYGYTFGSGTRLTVV.

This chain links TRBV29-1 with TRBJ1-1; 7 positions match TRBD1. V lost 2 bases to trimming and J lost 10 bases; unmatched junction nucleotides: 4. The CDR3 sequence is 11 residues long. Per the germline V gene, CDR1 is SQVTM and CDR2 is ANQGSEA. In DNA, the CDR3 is TGCAGCGTTGAAATACAGGGGTCAGCTTTCTTT. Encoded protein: CSVEIQGSAFF.

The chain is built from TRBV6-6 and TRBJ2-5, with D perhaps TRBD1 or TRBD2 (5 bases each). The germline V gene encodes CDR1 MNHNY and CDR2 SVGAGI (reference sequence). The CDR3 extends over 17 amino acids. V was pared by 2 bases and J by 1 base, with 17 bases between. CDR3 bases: TGTGCCAGCAGTTACCACATTTTGAGGGGCTCCCAAGAGACCCAGTACTTC. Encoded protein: CASSYHILRGSQETQYF.

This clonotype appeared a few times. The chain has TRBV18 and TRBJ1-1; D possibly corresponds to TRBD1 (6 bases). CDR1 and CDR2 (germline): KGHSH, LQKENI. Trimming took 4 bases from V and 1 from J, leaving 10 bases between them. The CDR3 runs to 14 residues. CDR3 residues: CASSRGTPNTEAFF. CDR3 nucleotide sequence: TGTGCCAGCTCACGAGGGACACCGAACACTGAAGCTTTCTTT. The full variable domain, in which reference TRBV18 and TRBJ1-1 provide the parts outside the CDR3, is NAGVMQNPRHLVRRRGQEARLRCSPMKGHSHVYWYRQLPEEGLKFMVYLQKENIIDESGMPKERFSAEFPKEGPSILRIQQVVRGDSAAYFCASSRGTPNTEAFFGQGTRLTVV.

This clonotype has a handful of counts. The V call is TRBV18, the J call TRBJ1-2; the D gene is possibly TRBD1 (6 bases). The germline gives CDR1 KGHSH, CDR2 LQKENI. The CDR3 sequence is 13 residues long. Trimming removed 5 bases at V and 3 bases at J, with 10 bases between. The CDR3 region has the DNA TGTGCCAGCTCAAAGGGACAATACTATGGCTACACCTTC. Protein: CASSKGQYYGYTF.

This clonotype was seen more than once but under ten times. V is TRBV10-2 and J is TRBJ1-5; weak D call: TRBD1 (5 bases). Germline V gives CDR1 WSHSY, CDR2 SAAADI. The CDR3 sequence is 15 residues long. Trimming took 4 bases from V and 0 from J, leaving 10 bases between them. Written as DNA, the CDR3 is TGCGCCAGCAGTGGACAGTTTTATAGCAATCAGCCCCAGCATTTT. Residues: CASSGQFYSNQPQHF.

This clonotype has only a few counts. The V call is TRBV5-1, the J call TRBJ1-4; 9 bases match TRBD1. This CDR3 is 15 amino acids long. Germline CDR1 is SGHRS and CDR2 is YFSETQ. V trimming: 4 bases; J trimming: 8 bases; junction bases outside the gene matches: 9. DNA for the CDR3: TGCGCCAGCAGCCTGGTCGGGACAGGGAACGAAAAACTGTTTTTT. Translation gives CASSLVGTGNEKLFF.